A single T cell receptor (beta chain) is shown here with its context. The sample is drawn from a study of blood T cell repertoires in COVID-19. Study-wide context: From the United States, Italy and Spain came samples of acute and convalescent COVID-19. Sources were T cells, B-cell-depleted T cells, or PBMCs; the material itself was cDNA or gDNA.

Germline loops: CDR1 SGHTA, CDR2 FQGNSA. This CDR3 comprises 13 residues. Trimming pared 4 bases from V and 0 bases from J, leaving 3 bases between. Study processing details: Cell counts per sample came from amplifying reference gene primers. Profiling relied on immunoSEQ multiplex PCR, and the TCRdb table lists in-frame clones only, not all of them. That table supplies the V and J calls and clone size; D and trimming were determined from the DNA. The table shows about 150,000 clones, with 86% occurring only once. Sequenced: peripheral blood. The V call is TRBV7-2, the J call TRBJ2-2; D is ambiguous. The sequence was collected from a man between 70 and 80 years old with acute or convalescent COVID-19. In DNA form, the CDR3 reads TGTGCCAGCAGCTCCGCGAACACCGGGGAGCTGTTTTTT. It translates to CASSSANTGELFF. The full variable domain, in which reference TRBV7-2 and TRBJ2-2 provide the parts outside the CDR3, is GAGVSQSPSNKVTEKGKDVELRCDPISGHTALYWYRQSLGQGLEFLIYFQGNSAPDKSGLPSDRFSAERTGGSVSTLTIQRTQQEDSAVYLCASSSANTGELFFGEGSRLTVL.